This T cell receptor (beta chain) originates from a study of T cells after yellow fever vaccination. Across the whole study: With SMART-Seq v4 Ultra Low Input, the fractions containing low cell numbers were prepared.

This clonotype was seen ten or more times. The CDR3 runs to 13 residues. The V end lost 2 bases, the J end lost 5 bases, and 7 bases lay between the germline ends. From germline, CDR1 is SGHTA and CDR2 FQGNSA. TCRdb ran MiXCR on the 5' RACE reads and lists one entry per CDR3 protein. The sample yields 240,000 or so distinct CDR3 sequences, 6.9% seen once. This rearrangement joins TRBV7-2 to TRBJ2-1; D gene unclear. This TCR came from a man aged 25-45 years who received the YFV17D yellow fever vaccine. This specimen was CD4+ T cells sorted from PBMCs, taken 15 days after the yellow fever booster vaccination. This CDR3 is CASSLFPDNEQFF. CDR3 DNA sequence: TGTGCCAGCAGCTTATTTCCAGACAATGAGCAGTTCTTC. Full variable domain (missing parts from reference TRBV7-2 and TRBJ2-1): GAGVSQSPSNKVTEKGKDVELRCDPISGHTALYWYRQSLGQGLEFLIYFQGNSAPDKSGLPSDRFSAERTGGSVSTLTIQRTQQEDSAVYLCASSLFPDNEQFFGPGTRLTVL.